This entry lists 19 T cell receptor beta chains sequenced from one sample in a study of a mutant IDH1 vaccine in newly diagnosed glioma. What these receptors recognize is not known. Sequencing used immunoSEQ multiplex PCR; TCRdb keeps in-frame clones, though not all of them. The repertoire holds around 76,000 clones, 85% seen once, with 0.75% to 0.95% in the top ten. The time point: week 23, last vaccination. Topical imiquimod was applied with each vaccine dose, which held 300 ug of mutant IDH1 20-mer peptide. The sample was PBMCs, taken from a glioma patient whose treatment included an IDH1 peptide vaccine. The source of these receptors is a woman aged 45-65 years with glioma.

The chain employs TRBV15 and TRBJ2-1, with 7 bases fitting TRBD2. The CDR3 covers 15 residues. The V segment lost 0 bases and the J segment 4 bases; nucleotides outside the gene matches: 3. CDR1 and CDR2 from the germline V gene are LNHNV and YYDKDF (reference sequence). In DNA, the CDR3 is TGTGCCACCAGCAGAGATGGGAGGGTATACAATGAGCAGTTCTTC. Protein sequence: CATSRDGRVYNEQFF.

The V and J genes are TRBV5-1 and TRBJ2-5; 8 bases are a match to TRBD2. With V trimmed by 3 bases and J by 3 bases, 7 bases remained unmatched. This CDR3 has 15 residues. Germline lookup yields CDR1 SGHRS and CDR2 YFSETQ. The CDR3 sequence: CASSSRGGREETQYF. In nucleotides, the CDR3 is TGCGCCAGCAGCTCCCGGGGGGGTCGGGAAGAGACCCAGTACTTC.

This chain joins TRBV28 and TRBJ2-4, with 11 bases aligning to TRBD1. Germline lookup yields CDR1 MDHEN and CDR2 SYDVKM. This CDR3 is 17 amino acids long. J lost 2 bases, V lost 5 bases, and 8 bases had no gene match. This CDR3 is CASSPQGTGGTKNIQYF. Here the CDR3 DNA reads TGTGCCAGCAGTCCCCAAGGGACAGGGGGAACCAAAAACATTCAGTACTTC.

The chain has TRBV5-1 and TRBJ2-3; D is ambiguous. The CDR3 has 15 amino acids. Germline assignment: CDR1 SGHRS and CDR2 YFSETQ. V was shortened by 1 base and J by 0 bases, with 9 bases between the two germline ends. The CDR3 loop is CASSLSPPSTDTQYF. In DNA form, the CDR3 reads TGCGCCAGCAGCTTGAGCCCACCTAGCACAGATACGCAGTATTTT.

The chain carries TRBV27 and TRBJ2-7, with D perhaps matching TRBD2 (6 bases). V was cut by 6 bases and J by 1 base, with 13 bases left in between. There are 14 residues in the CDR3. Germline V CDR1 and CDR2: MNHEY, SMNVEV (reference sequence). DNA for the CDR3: TGTGCCAGCAGGCCGGGACTGGGTTCCTACGAGCAGTACTTC. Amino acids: CASRPGLGSYEQYF.

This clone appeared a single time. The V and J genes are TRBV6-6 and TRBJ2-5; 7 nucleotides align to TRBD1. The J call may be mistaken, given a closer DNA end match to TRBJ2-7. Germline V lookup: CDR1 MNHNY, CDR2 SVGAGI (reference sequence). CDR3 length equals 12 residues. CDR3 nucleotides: TGTGCCAGCAGCGGGACAGCATACGAGCAGTACTTC. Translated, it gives CASSGTAYEQYF.

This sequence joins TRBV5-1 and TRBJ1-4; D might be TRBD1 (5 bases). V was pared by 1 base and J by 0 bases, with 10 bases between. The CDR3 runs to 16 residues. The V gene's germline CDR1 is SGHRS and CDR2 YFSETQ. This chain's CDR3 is CASSLRQTATNEKLFF. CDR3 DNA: TGCGCCAGCAGCTTGAGACAGACTGCAACTAATGAAAAACTGTTTTTT.

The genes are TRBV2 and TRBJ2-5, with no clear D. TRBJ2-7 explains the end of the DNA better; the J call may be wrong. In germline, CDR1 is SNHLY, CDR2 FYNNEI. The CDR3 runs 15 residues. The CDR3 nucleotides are TGTGCCAGCGGCGAACCCCTCCGCGCGGCCCTCGAGCAGTACTTC. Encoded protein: CASGEPLRAALEQYF.

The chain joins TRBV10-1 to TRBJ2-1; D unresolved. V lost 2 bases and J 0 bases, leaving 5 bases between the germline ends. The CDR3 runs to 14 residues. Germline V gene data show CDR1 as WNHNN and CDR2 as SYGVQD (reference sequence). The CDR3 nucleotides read TGCGCCAGCAGTGAGGGCGGCTCCTACAATGAGCAGTTCTTC. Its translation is CASSEGGSYNEQFF.

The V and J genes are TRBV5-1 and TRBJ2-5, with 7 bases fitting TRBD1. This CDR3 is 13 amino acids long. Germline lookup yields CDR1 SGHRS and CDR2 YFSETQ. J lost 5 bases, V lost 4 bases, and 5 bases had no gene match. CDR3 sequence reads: CASSLPGQETQYF. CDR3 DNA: TGCGCCAGCAGCCTACCGGGACAGGAGACCCAGTACTTC.

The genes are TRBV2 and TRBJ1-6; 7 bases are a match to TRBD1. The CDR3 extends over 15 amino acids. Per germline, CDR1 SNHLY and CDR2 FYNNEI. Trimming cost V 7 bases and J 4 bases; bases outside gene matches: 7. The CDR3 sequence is CASTWTQGYNSPLHF. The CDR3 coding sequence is TGTGCCAGCACCTGGACACAGGGGTATAATTCACCCCTCCACTTT.

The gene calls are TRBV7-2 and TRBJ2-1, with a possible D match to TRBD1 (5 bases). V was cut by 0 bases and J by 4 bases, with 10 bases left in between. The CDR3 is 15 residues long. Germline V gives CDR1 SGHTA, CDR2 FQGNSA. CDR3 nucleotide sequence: TGTGCCAGCAGCTTAGCAGGGGCGAGGTACAATGAGCAGTTCTTC. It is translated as CASSLAGARYNEQFF.

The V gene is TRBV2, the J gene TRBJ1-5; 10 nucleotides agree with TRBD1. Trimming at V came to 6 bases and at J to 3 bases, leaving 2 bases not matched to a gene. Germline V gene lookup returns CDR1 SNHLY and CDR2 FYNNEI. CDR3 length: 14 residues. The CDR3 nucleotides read TGTGCCAGCAGAGACAGGGGGCCCAATCAGCCCCAGCATTTT. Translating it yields CASRDRGPNQPQHF.

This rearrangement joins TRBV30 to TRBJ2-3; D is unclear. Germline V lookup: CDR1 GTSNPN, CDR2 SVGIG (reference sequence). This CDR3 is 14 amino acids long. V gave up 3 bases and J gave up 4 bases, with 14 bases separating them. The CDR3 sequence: CAWRKPGGSDTQYF. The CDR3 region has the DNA TGTGCCTGGAGGAAACCCGGCGGTTCAGATACGCAGTATTTT.

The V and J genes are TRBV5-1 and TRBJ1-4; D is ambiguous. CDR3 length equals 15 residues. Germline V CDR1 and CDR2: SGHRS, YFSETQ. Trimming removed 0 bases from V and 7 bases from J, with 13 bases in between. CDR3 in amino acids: CASSLDLPPGEKLFF. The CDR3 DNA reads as TGCGCCAGCAGCTTGGATCTCCCACCAGGTGAAAAACTGTTTTTT.

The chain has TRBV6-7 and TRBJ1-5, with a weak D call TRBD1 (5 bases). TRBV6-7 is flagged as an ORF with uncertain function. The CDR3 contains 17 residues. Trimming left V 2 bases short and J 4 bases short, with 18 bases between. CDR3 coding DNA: TGTGCCAGCAGTTACCCTCGGACACGTTTGGGAAATCAGCCCCAGCATTTT. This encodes CASSYPRTRLGNQPQHF.

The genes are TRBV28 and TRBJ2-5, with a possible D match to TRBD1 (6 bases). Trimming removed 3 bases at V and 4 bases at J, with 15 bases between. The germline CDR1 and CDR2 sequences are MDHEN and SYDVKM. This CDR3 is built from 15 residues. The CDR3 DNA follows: TGTGCCAGCAGTTTCCCAGGGGCGCGGTCAGAGACCCAGTACTTC. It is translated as CASSFPGARSETQYF.

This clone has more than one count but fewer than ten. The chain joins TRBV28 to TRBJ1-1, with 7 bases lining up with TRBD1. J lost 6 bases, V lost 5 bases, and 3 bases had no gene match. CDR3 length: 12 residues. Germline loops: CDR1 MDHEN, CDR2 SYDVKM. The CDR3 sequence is CASSDQGAEAFF. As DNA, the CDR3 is TGTGCCAGCAGTGACCAGGGGGCTGAAGCTTTCTTT.

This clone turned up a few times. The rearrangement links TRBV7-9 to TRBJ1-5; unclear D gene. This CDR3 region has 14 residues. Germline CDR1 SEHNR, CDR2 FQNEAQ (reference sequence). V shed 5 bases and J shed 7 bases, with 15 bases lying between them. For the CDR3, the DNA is TGTGCCAGCAGCCAGGACGGGGTACTCCAGCCCCAGCATTTT. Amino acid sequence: CASSQDGVLQPQHF.